The 14 T cell receptor beta chains below all came from one sample that was sequenced in a study of breast tumors, draining lymph nodes, adjacent tissues. TCRdb ran MiXCR on the multiplex PCR reads and lists one entry per CDR3 protein. The repertoire holds 70,000 or so distinct CDR3 sequences, with 40% to 55% as singletons. The source material was breast tumor tissue. These receptors all stem from a female donor with breast cancer. Some clones in this sample may be carry-over from other donors' samples.

At least ten counts were recorded for this clonotype. V gene TRBV19 combines with J gene TRBJ1-5; 9 bases agree with TRBD1. This CDR3 region has 16 residues. Germline CDR1 and CDR2: LNHDA and SQIVND (reference sequence). V lost 5 bases, J lost 0 bases, and 5 bases stayed unmatched. The CDR3 DNA sequence: TGTGCCAGTAGTTACGCGGGACAGGGTAGCAATCAGCCCCAGCATTTT. Translated: CASSYAGQGSNQPQHF.

This clonotype has ten or more counts. One end of the junction fails to match germline, which may point to a read error. This chain connects TRBV7-2 to TRBJ1-2, with D unclear. The germline CDR1 and CDR2 sequences are SGHTA and FQGNSA. The CDR3 contains 15 residues. The DNA for the CDR3 is TGTGCCAGCAGCTTAGCGCTATATGTCCACTATGGCTACCCCTTC. This codes for CASSLALYVHYGYPF. Looking up the rest from reference TRBV7-2 and TRBJ1-2 gives the full variable domain: GAGVSQSPSNKVTEKGKDVELRCDPISGHTALYWYRQSLGQGLEFLIYFQGNSAPDKSGLPSDRFSAERTGGSVSTLTIQRTQQEDSAVYLCASSLALYVHYGYPFGSGTRLTVV.

This chain uses TRBV20-1 with TRBJ2-1, with D maybe TRBD2 (6 bases). The CDR3 has 14 amino acids. Looked up from germline, CDR1 is DFQATT and CDR2 is SNEGSKA (reference sequence). Trimming cost V 1 base and J 7 bases, with 14 bases left between them. The DNA for the CDR3 is TGCAGTGCTAGAGCGGGGAGGCTACCAAATGAGCAGTTCTTC. It specifies CSARAGRLPNEQFF.

This clonotype was counted many times. V is TRBV20-1 and J is TRBJ1-3; possible D gene TRBD1, 6 bases. V lost 5 bases to trimming and J lost 5 bases, with 19 bases between them. CDR1 DFQATT and CDR2 SNEGSKA come from the germline V gene (reference sequence). This CDR3 region has 15 residues. The CDR3 loop reads CSAQGNRDPRNTIYF. In DNA form, the CDR3 reads TGCAGTGCTCAGGGGAACAGGGACCCTAGAAACACCATATATTTT.

This clonotype was picked up many times. The chain links TRBV5-1 to TRBJ2-7; 7 nucleotides agree with TRBD2. Germline CDR1 is SGHRS and CDR2 is YFSETQ. Trimming cost V 2 bases and J 2 bases; bases outside gene matches: 4. The CDR3 has 14 residues. In DNA form, the CDR3 reads TGCGCCAGCAGCTTCGGGGGGTCCACCTACGAGCAGTACTTC. Translated, it gives CASSFGGSTYEQYF. Together with reference TRBV5-1 and TRBJ2-7, the CDR3 gives the full variable domain: KAGVTQTPRYLIKTRGQQVTLSCSPISGHRSVSWYQQTPGQGLQFLFEYFSETQRNKGNFPGRFSGRQFSNSRSEMNVSTLELGDSALYLCASSFGGSTYEQYFGPGTRLTVT.

As regards this clonotype: The junction and the germline gene differ at one end; a read error may be behind it. This sequence joins TRBV7-3 and TRBJ2-5; 10 nucleotides align to TRBD1. The germline V gene has CDR1 SGHTA and CDR2 FQGTGA. CDR3 size: 15 residues. CDR3 amino acids: CASSLDRGVMGHPNF. CDR3 coding DNA: TGTGCCAGCAGCTTGGACAGGGGGGTAATGGGTCATCCAAACTTC.

This clonotype has a single count. The chain employs TRBV4-2 and TRBJ2-3; D is uncertain. The CDR3 has 14 residues. Germline V CDR1 and CDR2: LGHNA, YNFKEQ. V shed 0 bases and J shed 11 bases, with 15 bases lying between them. CDR3 amino acids: CASSQEWLNNEQYF. As DNA, the CDR3 is TGTGCCAGCAGCCAAGAGTGGCTAAACAATGAGCAGTATTTT.

There are a few counts of this clonotype. Germline is not matched at one junction end, which may reflect a read error. The V gene is TRBV6-5, the J gene TRBJ1-5; weak D call: TRBD1 (6 bases). Germline V lookup: CDR1 MNHEY, CDR2 SVGAGI. There are 15 residues in the CDR3. The CDR3 region is CASSHSWGPGQPQHF. The CDR3 DNA reads TGTGCCAGCAGTCACTCTTGGGGGCCAGGGCAGCCCCAGCATTTT.

The V and J genes are TRBV15 and TRBJ2-3, with TRBD2 matching 11 bases. There are 15 residues in the CDR3. CDR1 and CDR2 (germline): LNHNV, YYDKDF (reference sequence). V dropped 3 bases and J dropped 4; count of bases not matched to a gene: 3. This CDR3 reads CATSSSGGAADTQYF. In DNA, the CDR3 is TGTGCCACCAGCAGTAGCGGGGGGGCAGCAGATACGCAGTATTTT.

The chain recombines TRBV20-1 with TRBJ1-5; D gene uncertain. Germline lookup yields CDR1 DFQATT and CDR2 SNEGSKA (reference sequence). Trimming left V 2 bases short and J 11 bases short, with 19 bases between. The CDR3 is 14 amino acids. The CDR3 spells CSARLAGGGETQHF. The CDR3 bases are TGCAGTGCTAGACTGGCGGGAGGAGGAGAGACCCAGCATTTT.

The rearrangement joins TRBV5-6 to TRBJ1-1; TRBD1 aligns across 10 bases. V was pared by 2 bases and J by 4 bases, with 8 bases of the junction left unmatched. The length of the CDR3 is 16 residues. Germline CDR1 SGHDT, CDR2 YYEEEE. As DNA, the CDR3 is TGTGCCAGCAGCTTTGGAGCGGGACAGGGGTTCACTGAAGCTTTCTTT. Amino acids: CASSFGAGQGFTEAFF.

Of note for this clonotype: A read error is likely, as this CDR3 ends without the conserved phenylalanine or tryptophan. The gene calls are TRBV2 and TRBJ1-1, with D possibly being TRBD1 (5 bases). In germline, CDR1 is SNHLY, CDR2 FYNNEI. V gave up 5 bases and J gave up 3 bases, with 10 bases separating them. This CDR3 comprises 13 residues. This chain's CDR3 is CASSREGYTEAFL. CDR3 in DNA: TGTGCCAGCAGTAGGGAGGGGTACACTGAAGCTTTCCTT.

V usage is TRBV24-1 and J usage is TRBJ1-5, with a tentative D call TRBD1 (5 bases). Trimming left V 4 bases short and J 2 bases short, with 20 bases between. The CDR3 totals 18 residues. Per germline, CDR1 KGHDR and CDR2 SFDVKD. CDR3 DNA sequence: TGTGCCACCAGTGACCCGGGACTAGCGGGGCTTGGCAATCAGCCCCAGCATTTT. Amino acids: CATSDPGLAGLGNQPQHF.

V gene TRBV10-3 combines with J gene TRBJ2-1; 8 bases map to TRBD2. CDR1 ENHRY and CDR2 SYGVKD come from the germline V gene. Trimming cost V 2 bases and J 9 bases; bases outside gene matches: 18. This CDR3 has 18 amino acids. The CDR3 nucleotides are TGTGCCATCAGTGAGACTTCCTTTGGATCAGCGGGAGAGGGTGAGCAGTTCTTC. It encodes CAISETSFGSAGEGEQFF.